This TCR beta chain was sequenced for a study of T cells in Graves' hyperthyroidism and ophthalmopathy. The table lists this clonotype with many counts. CDR1 is MDHEN and CDR2 is SYDVKM in the germline V gene. V was trimmed by 3 bases and J by 6 bases, leaving 13 bases between them. The CDR3 contains 14 residues. Researchers amplified the TCR beta CDR3 regions from RNA transcripts. The TCR CDR3 was amplified in a first-round RT-PCR using the HTBI primer set. TCRdb re-derived calls from the multiplex PCR reads in MiXCR, one entry per CDR3 protein. This sample yields around 570,000 distinct CDR3 sequences, of which 15% to 20% are seen a single time; about half belongs to the top ten.

Sequencing used blood. The sequence was collected from a man between 35 and 55 years old with Graves' ophthalmopathy. This chain uses TRBV28 with TRBJ2-3; unclear D gene. The CDR3, as DNA: TGTGCCAGCAGTTTCCGAGACTTCTTGGATACGCAGTATTTT. It yields the protein CASSFRDFLDTQYF. Full variable domain (outside the CDR3, taken from reference TRBV28 and TRBJ2-3): DVKVTQSSRYLVKRTGEKVFLECVQDMDHENMFWYRQDPGLGLRLIYFSYDVKMKEKGDIPEGYSVSREKKERFSLILESASTNQTSMYLCASSFRDFLDTQYFGPGTRLTVL.